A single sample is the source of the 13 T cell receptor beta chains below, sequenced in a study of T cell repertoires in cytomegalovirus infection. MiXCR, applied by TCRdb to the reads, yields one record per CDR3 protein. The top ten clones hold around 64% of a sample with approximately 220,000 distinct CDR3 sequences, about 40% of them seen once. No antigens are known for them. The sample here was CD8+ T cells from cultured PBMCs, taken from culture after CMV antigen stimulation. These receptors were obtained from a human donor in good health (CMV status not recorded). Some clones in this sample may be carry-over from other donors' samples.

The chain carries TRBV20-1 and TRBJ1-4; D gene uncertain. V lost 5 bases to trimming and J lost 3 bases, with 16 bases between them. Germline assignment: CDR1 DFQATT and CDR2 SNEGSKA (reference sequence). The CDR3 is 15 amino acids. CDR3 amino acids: CSALDTFHPNEKLFF. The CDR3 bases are TGCAGTGCTCTCGACACATTCCATCCTAATGAAAAACTGTTTTTT.

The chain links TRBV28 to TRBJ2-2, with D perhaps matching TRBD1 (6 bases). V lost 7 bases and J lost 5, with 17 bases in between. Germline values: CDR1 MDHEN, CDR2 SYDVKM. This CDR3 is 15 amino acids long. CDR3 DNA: TGTGCCAGCATACTACAGGGATTGAAGACCGGGGAGCTGTTTTTT. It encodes CASILQGLKTGELFF.

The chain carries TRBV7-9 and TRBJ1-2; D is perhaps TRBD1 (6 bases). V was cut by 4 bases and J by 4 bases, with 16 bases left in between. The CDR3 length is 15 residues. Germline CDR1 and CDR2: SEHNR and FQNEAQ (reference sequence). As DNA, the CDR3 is TGTGCCAGCAGCTCCCCGACGCGACAGGCCTATGGCTACACCTTC. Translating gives CASSSPTRQAYGYTF.

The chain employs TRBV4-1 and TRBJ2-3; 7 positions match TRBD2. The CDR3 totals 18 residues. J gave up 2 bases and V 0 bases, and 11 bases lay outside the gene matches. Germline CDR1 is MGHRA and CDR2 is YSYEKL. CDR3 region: CASSQEFMGEGSTDTQYF. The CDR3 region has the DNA TGCGCCAGCAGCCAAGAATTTATGGGGGAGGGATCCACAGATACGCAGTATTTT.

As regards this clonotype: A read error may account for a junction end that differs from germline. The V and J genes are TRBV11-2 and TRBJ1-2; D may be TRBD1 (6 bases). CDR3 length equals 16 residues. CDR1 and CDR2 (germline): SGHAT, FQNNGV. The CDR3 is CDSSLAAGGANYCYTF. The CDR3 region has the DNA TGTGACAGCAGCCTCGCGGCCGGGGGCGCTAACTATTGCTACACCTTC.

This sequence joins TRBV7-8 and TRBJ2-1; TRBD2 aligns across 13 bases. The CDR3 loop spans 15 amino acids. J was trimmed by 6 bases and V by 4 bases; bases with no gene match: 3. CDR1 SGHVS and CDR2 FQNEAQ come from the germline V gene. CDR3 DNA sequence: TGTGCCAGCAGCTGGAGGACTAGCGGGAGCAATGAGCAGTTCTTC. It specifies CASSWRTSGSNEQFF.

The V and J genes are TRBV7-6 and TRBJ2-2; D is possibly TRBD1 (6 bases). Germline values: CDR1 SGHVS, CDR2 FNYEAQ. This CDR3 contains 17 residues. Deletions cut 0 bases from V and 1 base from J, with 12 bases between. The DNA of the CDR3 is TGTGCCAGCAGCTTAGCCAACAGGGTTAAGAACACCGGGGAGCTGTTTTTT. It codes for CASSLANRVKNTGELFF.

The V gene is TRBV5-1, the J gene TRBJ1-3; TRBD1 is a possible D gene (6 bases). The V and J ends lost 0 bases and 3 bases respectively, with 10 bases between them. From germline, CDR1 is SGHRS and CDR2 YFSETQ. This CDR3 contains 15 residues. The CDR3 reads CASSLEGGYGNTIYF. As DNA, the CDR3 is TGCGCCAGCAGCTTGGAAGGGGGGTATGGAAACACCATATATTTT.

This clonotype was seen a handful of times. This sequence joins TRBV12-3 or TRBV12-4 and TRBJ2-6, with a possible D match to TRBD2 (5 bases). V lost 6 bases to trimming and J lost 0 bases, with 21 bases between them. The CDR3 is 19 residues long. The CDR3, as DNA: TGTGCCAGCAGGCGGTCCCTCGGGAAGCGGCCCTCTGGGGCCAACGTCCTGACTTTC. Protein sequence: CASRRSLGKRPSGANVLTF.

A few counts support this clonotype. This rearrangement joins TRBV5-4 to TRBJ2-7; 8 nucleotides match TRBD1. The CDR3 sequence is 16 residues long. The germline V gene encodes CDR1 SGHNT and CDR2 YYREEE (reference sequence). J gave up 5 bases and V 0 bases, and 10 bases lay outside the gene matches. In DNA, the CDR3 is TGTGCCAGCAGCTTGGGGTCAGGGACAGGCATCCACGAGCAGTACTTC. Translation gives CASSLGSGTGIHEQYF.

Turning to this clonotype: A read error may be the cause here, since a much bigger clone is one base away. The chain's CDR3 is CASSGDPDGTYEQYF. CDR3 nucleotides: TGTGCCAGCAGTGGCGATCCAGACGGAACCTACGAGCAGTACTTC. V is TRBV2 and J is TRBJ2-7; D unclear. The germline CDR1 and CDR2 sequences are SNHLY and FYNNEI. The CDR3 has 15 residues. The V and J ends lost 4 bases and 2 bases respectively, with 15 bases between them.

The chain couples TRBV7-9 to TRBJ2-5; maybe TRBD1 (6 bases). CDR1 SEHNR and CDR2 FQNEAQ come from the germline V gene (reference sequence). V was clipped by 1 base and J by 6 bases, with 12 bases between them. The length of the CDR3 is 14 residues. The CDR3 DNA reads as TGTGCCAGCAGCTTAGACCAGGGGTGGAAGACCCAGTACTTC. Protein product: CASSLDQGWKTQYF.

The CDR3 DNA is TGCAGTGCTAGCCCGGGGACAGGGGGAAACGAGCAGTACTTC. Amino acid sequence: CSASPGTGGNEQYF. The chain couples TRBV20-1 to TRBJ2-7; TRBD1 agrees at 11 bases. V trimming: 3 bases; J trimming: 5 bases; junction bases outside the gene matches: 6. Looked up from germline, CDR1 is DFQATT and CDR2 is SNEGSKA (reference sequence). The CDR3 is 14 amino acids.